This T cell receptor (beta chain) was sequenced during a study of blood T cell repertoires in COVID-19. Background on the study: The samples span acute and convalescent COVID-19 from the United States, Italy and Spain. The cDNA or gDNA used as material had been derived from T cells, B-cell-depleted T cells, or PBMCs.

Authors' methods: Amplified reference gene primers provided the basis for estimating nucleated cell counts. The table came from immunoSEQ multiplex PCR; TCRdb's copy has only in-frame clones and leaves some out. V, J and clone size reflect that table, while D and trimming were determined from the DNA. The sample has about 200,000 clones, 85% seen once. This clone was detected only a few times. The CDR3 consists of 13 residues. Germline CDR1 and CDR2: LGHNA and YSLEER. The J segment lost 5 bases and the V segment lost 3 bases, leaving 3 bases of the junction unmatched. What was sequenced was peripheral blood. The chain joins TRBV4-3 to TRBJ1-2; 7 nucleotides agree with TRBD1. The receptor comes from a woman of 80 years or more with acute or convalescent COVID-19. The CDR3 protein is CASSQTGTYGYTF. CDR3 in DNA: TGCGCCAGCAGCCAGACAGGGACTTATGGCTACACCTTC.